The 22 T cell receptor beta chains given below trace back to one sample, sequenced in a study of OX40 agonist ivuxolimab in advanced cancers. Some clones are missing from TCRdb's copy, which holds only in-frame ones; the method was immunoSEQ multiplex PCR. The sample has about 44,000 clones, around 94% seen once; the top ten hold approximately 11%. The source material was CD4+ or CD8+ T cells sorted from blood, sampled in a trial of the OX40 agonist ivuxolimab. The receptors were sampled from an adult with an advanced solid tumor such as melanoma, head and neck, liver or kidney cancer.

This rearrangement joins TRBV4-1 to TRBJ2-7; 7 bases are shared with TRBD1. Germline assignment: CDR1 MGHRA and CDR2 YSYEKL. With 1 base clipped from V and 5 bases from J, the junction kept 5 bases outside the gene matches. The CDR3 has 14 amino acids. The chain's CDR3 is CASSQGETGNEQYF. The CDR3 DNA reads TGCGCCAGCAGCCAAGGGGAGACAGGGAACGAGCAGTACTTC.

The genes are TRBV5-1 and TRBJ2-2, with D perhaps matching TRBD2 (6 bases). Germline-derived CDR1 and CDR2 are SGHRS and YFSETQ. Trimming left V 1 base short and J 5 bases short, with 18 bases between. This CDR3 region has 17 residues. This CDR3 reads CASSLLVLAGWTGELFF. The CDR3 nucleotides are TGCGCCAGCAGCTTGTTGGTACTAGCAGGGTGGACCGGGGAGCTGTTTTTT.

V usage is TRBV2 and J usage is TRBJ2-3; D is unresolved. Germline values: CDR1 SNHLY, CDR2 FYNNEI. The germline V and J ends were trimmed by 8 bases and 0 bases, with 15 bases remaining between them. This CDR3 is 15 amino acids long. CDR3 sequence reads: CASHRQESSTDTQYF. As DNA, the CDR3 is TGTGCCAGCCATAGGCAGGAATCTAGCACAGATACGCAGTATTTT.

The chain couples TRBV2 to TRBJ2-2, with 12 bases that match TRBD2. Germline CDR1 reads SNHLY; CDR2 reads FYNNEI. J was trimmed by 4 bases and V by 5 bases; bases with no gene match: 11. The CDR3 sequence is 18 residues long. The CDR3 nucleotides are TGTGCCAGCAGTTTGACTAGCGGGAGAGGTCTGGGCACCGGGGAGCTGTTTTTT. The encoded protein is CASSLTSGRGLGTGELFF.

The chain combines TRBV13 with TRBJ2-7; 10 bases align to TRBD2. V shed 5 bases, J shed 3 bases, and the junction held 10 bases outside the gene matches. Looked up from germline, CDR1 is PRHDT and CDR2 is FYEKMQ (reference sequence). The CDR3 is 16 amino acids. The CDR3 loop reads CASSTRRLAGDYEQYF. DNA of the CDR3: TGTGCCAGCAGCACTAGGAGGCTAGCGGGAGACTACGAGCAGTACTTC.

The V gene is TRBV19, the J gene TRBJ2-3; the D gene could be TRBD1 or TRBD2 (5 bases each). Germline values: CDR1 LNHDA, CDR2 SQIVND (reference sequence). The CDR3 runs to 15 residues. Trimming pared 3 bases from V and 2 bases from J, leaving 12 bases between. The CDR3 reads CASSIGTSDTDTQYF. For the CDR3, the DNA is TGTGCCAGTAGTATCGGGACCTCAGACACAGATACGCAGTATTTT.

The rearrangement joins TRBV28 to TRBJ2-3; possibly TRBD1 for D (6 bases). The CDR3 spans 16 residues. The V gene's germline CDR1 is MDHEN and CDR2 SYDVKM. The V and J ends lost 2 bases and 2 bases respectively, with 14 bases between them. CDR3: CASSLGQFLNTDTQYF. CDR3 DNA: TGTGCCAGCAGTTTAGGACAGTTTTTGAACACAGATACGCAGTATTTT.

V is TRBV7-2 and J is TRBJ2-7; 8 bases line up with TRBD2. V was clipped by 5 bases and J by 3 bases; unmatched bases: 9. Per germline, CDR1 SGHTA and CDR2 FQGNSA. The CDR3 has 15 amino acids. Here the CDR3 reads CASSPGVTSDYEQYF. The CDR3 region has the DNA TGTGCCAGCAGCCCAGGGGTGACTAGCGACTACGAGCAGTACTTC. Based on the CDR3 plus reference TRBV7-2 and TRBJ2-7, the full variable domain is GAGVSQSPSNKVTEKGKDVELRCDPISGHTALYWYRQSLGQGLEFLIYFQGNSAPDKSGLPSDRFSAERTGGSVSTLTIQRTQQEDSAVYLCASSPGVTSDYEQYFGPGTRLTVT.

The chain combines TRBV30 with TRBJ1-1; D ambiguous. The CDR3 is 10 amino acids. The germline gives CDR1 GTSNPN, CDR2 SVGIG (reference sequence). V lost 3 bases to trimming and J lost 11 bases, with 10 bases between them. The CDR3: CAWRLGTAFF. For the CDR3, the DNA is TGTGCCTGGAGATTGGGTACGGCTTTCTTT.

The chain recombines TRBV4-1 with TRBJ2-1; D may correspond to TRBD1 or TRBD2 (7 bases each). The germline CDR1 and CDR2 sequences are MGHRA and YSYEKL. The CDR3 runs to 15 residues. V lost 4 bases to trimming and J lost 3 bases, with 13 bases between them. The DNA of the CDR3 is TGCGCCAGCAGCCTTGAGCGGGACAGCTACAATGAGCAGTTCTTC. Translation gives CASSLERDSYNEQFF.

The V call is TRBV7-9, the J call TRBJ2-1; unclear D gene. Germline CDR1 is SEHNR and CDR2 is FQNEAQ (reference sequence). CDR3 length: 10 amino acids. Trimming stripped 11 bases from V and 8 bases from J, with 10 bases between. The CDR3 here is CAGGSHEQFF. In DNA form, the CDR3 reads TGTGCCGGTGGATCCCATGAGCAGTTCTTC.

This chain uses TRBV19 with TRBJ1-5; 7 positions agree with TRBD1. The CDR3 has 14 residues. Trimming took 5 bases from V and 6 from J; bases not matched to a gene: 7. Germline lookup yields CDR1 LNHDA and CDR2 SQIVND (reference sequence). CDR3 amino acids: CASSEWDRGQPQHF. CDR3 nucleotide sequence: TGTGCCAGTAGTGAGTGGGACAGAGGTCAGCCCCAGCATTTT.

The rearrangement links TRBV2 to TRBJ2-4, with 13 positions matching TRBD2. CDR3 length: 20 amino acids. After removal of 3 bases from V and 0 bases from J, the junction contained 11 bases not matched to a gene. Germline V lookup: CDR1 SNHLY, CDR2 FYNNEI. CDR3 sequence reads: CASSELARGLAGIAKNIQYF. CDR3 DNA sequence: TGTGCCAGCAGTGAGTTGGCTAGGGGACTAGCGGGGATAGCCAAAAACATTCAGTACTTC.

The chain couples TRBV4-3 to TRBJ2-2; a possible D gene is TRBD1 (6 bases). Per germline, CDR1 LGHNA and CDR2 YSLEER. The V and J ends lost 0 bases and 4 bases respectively, with 15 bases between them. CDR3 length: 17 amino acids. For the CDR3, the DNA is TGCGCCAGCAGCCAAGATCAGGGGCTCGCACCCACCGGGGAGCTGTTTTTT. It yields the protein CASSQDQGLAPTGELFF.

This chain joins TRBV29-1 and TRBJ1-1; TRBD1 might be the D (5 bases). The CDR3 has 14 amino acids. Germline V gene sequence: CDR1 SQVTM, CDR2 ANQGSEA. Deletions cut 4 bases from V and 1 base from J, with 13 bases between. The CDR3 sequence: CSVGYFRANTEAFF. DNA of the CDR3: TGCAGCGTTGGATATTTCAGGGCGAACACTGAAGCTTTCTTT.

The V and J genes are TRBV6-6 and TRBJ1-5; 7 bases match TRBD1. Germline V lookup: CDR1 MNHNY, CDR2 SVGAGI (reference sequence). This CDR3 has 16 amino acids. Trimming at V came to 8 bases and at J to 1 base, leaving 11 bases not matched to a gene. CDR3 DNA sequence: TGTGCCAGCGCCGACAGGGTACCCTTAAGCAATCAGCCCCAGCATTTT. As protein: CASADRVPLSNQPQHF.

The rearrangement joins TRBV7-6 to TRBJ2-5; TRBD2 matches at 12 bases. The DNA end lines up better with TRBJ2-7; the J call may be wrong. The CDR3 loop spans 16 amino acids. The V gene's germline CDR1 is SGHVS and CDR2 FNYEAQ. The CDR3 nucleotides are TGTGCCAGCAGCTTAGCGGGGCTAGCGGGAGGGGGCGAGCAGTACTTC. Its protein is CASSLAGLAGGGEQYF.

The CDR3 reads CASSLASIYEQYF. CDR3 DNA: TGTGCCAGCAGCTTGGCCTCGATCTACGAGCAGTACTTC. The genes are TRBV5-5 and TRBJ2-7; D gene unclear. Germline CDR1 SGHKS, CDR2 YYEKEE (reference sequence). The ends were cut back, 0 bases at V and 3 bases at J, with 7 bases in the middle. This CDR3 has 13 amino acids.

This chain links TRBV5-4 with TRBJ2-7; 10 bases match TRBD2. The trim removed 3 bases at V and 3 bases at J, leaving 3 bases unmatched. The CDR3 length is 14 residues. Germline values: CDR1 SGHNT, CDR2 YYREEE (reference sequence). CDR3 coding DNA: TGTGCCAGCAGCTCGAGCGGGGGGGGCTACGAGCAGTACTTC. Translation: CASSSSGGGYEQYF.

As DNA, the CDR3 is TGTGCCAGCAGCCCTGGTAGAGGAGTAAGGACTGAAGCTTTCTTT. Its translation is CASSPGRGVRTEAFF. The genes are TRBV7-8 and TRBJ1-1, with D uncertain. There are 15 residues in the CDR3. The germline gives CDR1 SGHVS, CDR2 FQNEAQ. The ends were cut back, 5 bases at V and 5 bases at J, with 18 bases in the middle.

This rearrangement joins TRBV14 to TRBJ1-2; D is undetermined. Deletions cut 1 base from V and 5 bases from J, with 14 bases between. The germline V gene encodes CDR1 SGHDN and CDR2 FVKESK. This CDR3 is 15 amino acids long. In nucleotides, the CDR3 is TGTGCCAGCAGCCAAGGGCAGTCTTCACTTTATGGCTACACCTTC. As protein: CASSQGQSSLYGYTF.

This clone was picked up a small number of times. This chain joins TRBV27 and TRBJ2-1; 13 bases align to TRBD2. CDR1 is MNHEY, CDR2 SMNVEV, per germline (reference sequence). V dropped 5 bases and J dropped 2; count of bases not matched to a gene: 3. The CDR3 length is 16 residues. The CDR3 sequence is CASSPGTSGAYNEQFF. CDR3 bases: TGTGCCAGCAGTCCTGGGACTAGCGGGGCCTACAATGAGCAGTTCTTC.